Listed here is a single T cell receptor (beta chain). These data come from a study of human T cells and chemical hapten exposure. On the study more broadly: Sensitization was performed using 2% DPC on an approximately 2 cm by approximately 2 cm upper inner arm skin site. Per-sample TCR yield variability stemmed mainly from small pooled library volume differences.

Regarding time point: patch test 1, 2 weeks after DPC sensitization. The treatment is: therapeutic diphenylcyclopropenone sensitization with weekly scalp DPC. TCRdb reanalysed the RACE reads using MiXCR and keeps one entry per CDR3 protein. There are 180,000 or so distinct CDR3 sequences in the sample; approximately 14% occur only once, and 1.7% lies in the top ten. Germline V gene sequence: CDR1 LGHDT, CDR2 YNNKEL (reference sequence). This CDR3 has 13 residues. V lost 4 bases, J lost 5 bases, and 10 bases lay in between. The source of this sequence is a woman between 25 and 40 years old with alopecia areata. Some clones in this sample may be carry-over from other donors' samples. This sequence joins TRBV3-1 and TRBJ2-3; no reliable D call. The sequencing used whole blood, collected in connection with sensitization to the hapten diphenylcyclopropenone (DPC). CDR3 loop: CASSLRVVDTQYF. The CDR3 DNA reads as TGTGCCAGCAGCCTCCGGGTAGTAGATACGCAGTATTTT.